The source of this T cell receptor beta chain is a study of type 1 regulatory T cells. Across the whole study: This in vitro CD4 product, T-allo10, is enriched for Tr1 cells and alloantigen-specific.

About this clonotype itself: No antigen is known for it.

Regarding the study as a whole: Compared with non-Tr1 cells, Tr1 cells showed a narrower TCR repertoire.

The CDR3 loop spans 14 amino acids. Trimming removed 0 bases from V and 5 bases from J, with 11 bases in between. Germline values: CDR1 SGHRS, CDR2 YFSETQ. TCRdb re-called the reads through MiXCR, storing one row per CDR3 protein. The sample carries 60,000 to 70,000 distinct CDR3 sequences, 45% to 50% recorded once. What was sequenced was cultured non-Tr1 T cells, either the whole culture or a sorted T cell fraction (not recorded which). The TCR originated in a human donor in good health. The chain carries TRBV5-1 and TRBJ1-1; TRBD1 is a possible D gene (6 bases). The chain's CDR3 is CASSLAAGVTEAFF. CDR3 coding DNA: TGCGCCAGCAGCTTGGCCGCAGGGGTTACTGAAGCTTTCTTT.